One and the same sample provided the 29 T cell receptor beta chains below, sequenced in a study of response to subunit inactivated influenza vaccine (dated by TCRdb to 2017 to 2018). The library came from RT-PCR. Sequencing took place on an Illumina HiSeq 2500. TCRdb ran its own pipeline on the public reads, namely fastp trimming at Q25 and MiXCR clone calling, and kept in-frame beta chains. Rows with a matching CDR3 protein are joined into one entry that keeps the most common DNA and genes. The sample table contains hundreds of thousands of distinct CDR3 sequences; only one count was recorded for about 7.6% of them. Together, the top ten hold roughly 13% of the sample. This sample comprised PBMCs from blood, obtained around 2 years after vaccination. These receptors originate from a man between 45 and 75 years old who received an inactivated influenza vaccine. Donor details come from another sample of the same person, matched by shared clones.

The chain joins TRBV6-5 to TRBJ2-1; 8 nucleotides agree with TRBD2. The CDR3 loop spans 15 amino acids. Germline V gene data show CDR1 as MNHEY and CDR2 as SVGAGI. J lost 10 bases, V lost 2 bases, and 10 bases had no gene match. CDR3: CASSYGDVSGGEQFF. CDR3 coding DNA: TGTGCCAGCAGTTACGGCGACGTTTCGGGGGGGGAGCAGTTCTTC.

The chain couples TRBV6-1 to TRBJ1-1; D unresolved. V was pared by 3 bases and J by 3 bases, with 14 bases between. This CDR3 has 15 amino acids. Germline V gene sequence: CDR1 MNHNS, CDR2 SASEGT. The CDR3 coding sequence is TGTGCCAGCAGTGACAGTTTTACGTTGGACACTGAAGCTTTCTTT. This codes for CASSDSFTLDTEAFF.

The chain is built from TRBV27 and TRBJ2-5, with D perhaps TRBD2 (6 bases). The V end was cut by 5 bases, the J end by 4 bases, with 14 bases between. Germline assignment: CDR1 MNHEY and CDR2 SMNVEV (reference sequence). The CDR3 runs 14 residues. This CDR3 reads CASSDTGTPETQYF. CDR3 nucleotides: TGTGCCAGCAGTGACACCGGGACTCCAGAGACCCAGTACTTC.

This chain joins TRBV24-1 and TRBJ2-3, with D hard to call. Germline V CDR1 and CDR2: KGHDR, SFDVKD. V was clipped by 3 bases and J by 4 bases, with 10 bases between them. The CDR3 spans 14 residues. The DNA of the CDR3 is TGTGCCACCAGTGATCTGACTGCACCAGATACGCAGTATTTT. This codes for CATSDLTAPDTQYF.

This clonotype was counted only a few times. The rearrangement joins TRBV11-1 to TRBJ2-5; perhaps D is TRBD1 or TRBD2 (5 bases each). With 0 bases removed from V and 4 bases from J, the gap between germline ends came to 21 bases. Germline loops: CDR1 SGHAT, CDR2 FQDESV (reference sequence). This CDR3 comprises 18 residues. CDR3 in amino acids: CASSLAAFGRGSLETQYF. The CDR3 region has the DNA TGTGCCAGCAGCTTAGCGGCCTTTGGACGGGGCTCCTTAGAGACCCAGTACTTC.

This clonotype has a handful of counts. The gene calls are TRBV20-1 and TRBJ2-7; D gene ambiguous. The V gene lost 3 bases and the J gene lost 1 base, with 13 bases spanning the gap. The CDR3 contains 14 residues. Germline CDR1 and CDR2: DFQATT and SNEGSKA (reference sequence). The CDR3, as DNA: TGCAGTGCTAGTAGGCCGGTCCTTTCCTACGAGCAGTACTTC. Translating gives CSASRPVLSYEQYF.

This clonotype was observed many times. The rearrangement joins TRBV2 to TRBJ1-1; D is perhaps TRBD1 (5 bases). Trimming stripped 7 bases from V and 1 base from J, with 10 bases between. CDR1 and CDR2 (germline): SNHLY, FYNNEI. The CDR3 runs 13 residues. The CDR3 coding sequence is TGTGCCAGCAACACCGACAGGAACACTGAAGCTTTCTTT. Residues: CASNTDRNTEAFF. The full variable domain, with the rest looked up from reference TRBV2 and TRBJ1-1, is EPEVTQTPSHQVTQMGQEVILRCVPISNHLYFYWYRQILGQKVEFLVSFYNNEISEKSEIFDDQFSVERPDGSNFTLKIRSTKLEDSAMYFCASNTDRNTEAFFGQGTRLTVV.

This clonotype was counted between two and nine times. The chain joins TRBV12-3 or TRBV12-4 to TRBJ1-4; 12 bases are a match to TRBD1. The CDR3 is made up of 18 amino acids. After removal of 6 bases from V and 11 bases from J, the junction contained 19 bases not matched to a gene. Here the CDR3 reads CASSQGTGGSYVGDKLFF. In DNA form, the CDR3 reads TGTGCCAGCAGCCAGGGGACAGGGGGCTCCTACGTTGGTGATAAACTGTTTTTT.

This clonotype was counted between two and nine times. This sequence joins TRBV7-6 and TRBJ2-7; 9 nucleotides line up with TRBD2. V was clipped by 0 bases and J by 1 base; unmatched bases: 4. The V gene's germline CDR1 is SGHVS and CDR2 FNYEAQ. The CDR3 has 16 amino acids. The DNA of the CDR3 is TGTGCCAGCAGCTTAGCGCCAAGCGGGGGGTCCTACGAGCAGTACTTC. This encodes CASSLAPSGGSYEQYF.

This clonotype turned up a few times. CDR3 loop: CASSIDQPETGNTIYF. CDR3 DNA sequence: TGTGCCAGTAGTATAGATCAACCCGAAACTGGAAACACCATATATTTT. This chain links TRBV19 with TRBJ1-3, with D unclear. CDR3 length: 16 amino acids. The germline V gene has CDR1 LNHDA and CDR2 SQIVND (reference sequence). Deletions cut 0 bases from V and 2 bases from J, with 11 bases between.

This rearrangement joins TRBV21-1 to TRBJ2-5. TRBV21-1 is termed a pseudogene. There are 15 residues in the CDR3. In DNA, the CDR3 is TGTGCCAGCAGCAAAGGTGTGCCTGCCGAGGAGACCCAGTACTTC. This gives the protein CASSKGVPAEETQYF.

This clonotype was observed at least ten times. The chain combines TRBV5-1 with TRBJ2-7; 14 nucleotides line up with TRBD2. CDR1 is SGHRS and CDR2 is YFSETQ in the germline V gene. This CDR3 spans 16 amino acids. Trimming cost V 4 bases and J 5 bases; bases outside gene matches: 8. Here the CDR3 reads CASSPGTSGSRDEQYF. The CDR3 coding sequence is TGCGCCAGCAGCCCCGGGACTAGCGGGAGTAGGGACGAGCAGTACTTC. The variable domain in full, with the rest retrieved from reference TRBV5-1 and TRBJ2-7, is KAGVTQTPRYLIKTRGQQVTLSCSPISGHRSVSWYQQTPGQGLQFLFEYFSETQRNKGNFPGRFSGRQFSNSRSEMNVSTLELGDSALYLCASSPGTSGSRDEQYFGPGTRLTVT.

The chain couples TRBV6-5 to TRBJ2-1, with a possible D match to TRBD1 (5 bases). V was shortened by 0 bases and J by 1 base, with 16 bases between the two germline ends. The CDR3 length is 18 residues. The germline V gene has CDR1 MNHEY and CDR2 SVGAGI. The CDR3 DNA follows: TGTGCCAGCAGTTACTCGAGTAGGGGTCCCCAGTCCTACAATGAGCAGTTCTTC. As protein: CASSYSSRGPQSYNEQFF.

This clonotype was detected ten times or more. This chain joins TRBV4-3 and TRBJ2-1; D may match TRBD1 or TRBD2 (5 bases each). The V gene lost 0 bases and the J gene lost 7 bases, with 16 bases spanning the gap. Looked up from germline, CDR1 is LGHNA and CDR2 is YSLEER. The CDR3 totals 16 residues. In DNA, the CDR3 is TGCGCCAGCAGCCAAGATCTTATGGGGGAGTGGAATGAGCAGTTCTTC. Translating gives CASSQDLMGEWNEQFF.

A word on this clonotype: It may be a read error: a sequence one base away is much more abundant. The chain employs TRBV12-3 or TRBV12-4 and TRBJ1-2, with D hard to call. Trimming took 6 bases from V and 4 from J, leaving 15 bases between them. CDR3 size: 14 residues. Here the CDR3 DNA reads TGTGCCAGCAGACGGATCGGCAAAAGCTATGGCTACACCTTC. Protein product: CASRRIGKSYGYTF.

This clonotype was counted a few times. The chain recombines TRBV7-8 with TRBJ1-4; TRBD1 is a possible D gene (5 bases). The CDR3 runs 16 residues. Germline CDR1 SGHVS, CDR2 FQNEAQ. V was clipped by 5 bases and J by 3 bases, with 16 bases between them. CDR3 sequence: CASSIRTQRANEKLFF. CDR3 DNA sequence: TGTGCCAGCAGCATCAGGACACAAAGGGCTAATGAAAAACTGTTTTTT. Looking up the rest from reference TRBV7-8 and TRBJ1-4 gives the full variable domain: GAGVSQSPRYKVAKRGQDVALRCDPISGHVSLFWYQQALGQGPEFLTYFQNEAQLDKSGLPSDRFFAERPEGSVSTLKIQRTQQEDSAVYLCASSIRTQRANEKLFFGSGTQLSVL.

There are many counts of this clonotype. This chain links TRBV6-2 or TRBV6-3 with TRBJ2-1; 7 nucleotides line up with TRBD1. Germline-derived CDR1 and CDR2 are MNHEY and SVGEGT. With V trimmed by 6 bases and J by 8 bases, 16 bases remained unmatched. This CDR3 is built from 16 residues. The CDR3 loop reads CASRPIWGQYADEQFF. In DNA form, the CDR3 reads TGTGCCAGCAGACCCATATGGGGACAGTATGCCGATGAGCAGTTCTTC.

Worth noting for this clonotype: Since a much larger clone is just one base distant, this may be a read error. It is likely a read error, because the conserved phenylalanine at the end of the CDR3 is missing. The chain couples TRBV5-6 to TRBJ1-2; D may be TRBD1 (5 bases). This CDR3 has 14 residues. CDR1 SGHDT and CDR2 YYEEEE come from the germline V gene. The V and J ends lost 4 bases and 4 bases respectively, with 14 bases between them. CDR3 bases: TGTGCCAGCAGCGTGTACTTCGACAGCTATGGCTACACCTGC. This codes for CASSVYFDSYGYTC.

This clonotype was seen repeatedly, ten times or more. The CDR3 DNA is TGTGCCAGCAGGCCTGGACAGGTCTTATATCAGCCCCAGCATTTT. Amino acid sequence: CASRPGQVLYQPQHF. The gene calls are TRBV12-3 or TRBV12-4 and TRBJ1-5, with 7 positions matching TRBD1. V was pared by 6 bases and J by 5 bases, with 10 bases of the junction left unmatched. The CDR3 runs to 15 residues.

At least ten counts were recorded for this clonotype. V is TRBV11-1 and J is TRBJ2-3; tentatively, D is TRBD1 (5 bases). Germline V lookup: CDR1 SGHAT, CDR2 FQDESV (reference sequence). Trimming took 2 bases from V and 1 from J, leaving 10 bases between them. The CDR3 extends over 15 amino acids. The CDR3 sequence: CASSLFTGGTDTQYF. CDR3 nucleotide sequence: TGTGCCAGCAGCTTATTCACAGGAGGCACAGATACGCAGTATTTT.

This clonotype was picked up a small number of times. This chain connects TRBV2 to TRBJ1-4; 7 nucleotides line up with TRBD1. The junction had 7 bases not matched to a gene; V was cut back by 10 bases and J by 2 bases. The CDR3 runs 14 residues. Germline CDR1 SNHLY, CDR2 FYNNEI. Here the CDR3 reads CATTATGTNEKLFF. DNA of the CDR3: TGTGCCACGACTGCGACAGGGACTAATGAAAAACTGTTTTTT. Based on the CDR3 plus reference TRBV2 and TRBJ1-4, the full variable domain is EPEVTQTPSHQVTQMGQEVILRCVPISNHLYFYWYRQILGQKVEFLVSFYNNEISEKSEIFDDQFSVERPDGSNFTLKIRSTKLEDSAMYFCATTATGTNEKLFFGSGTQLSVL.

In this sample, this clonotype turned up many times. The J gene is TRBJ1-2, the V gene TRBV5-6; D unresolved. This CDR3 has 15 amino acids. V lost 5 bases, J lost 3 bases, and 17 bases lay in between. Per germline, CDR1 SGHDT and CDR2 YYEEEE. The chain's CDR3 is CASSSTTSRHYGYTF. The DNA of the CDR3 is TGTGCCAGCAGTTCTACTACCTCCCGGCACTATGGCTACACCTTC. Using reference TRBV5-6 and TRBJ1-2 for the parts outside the CDR3, the full variable domain is DAGVTQSPTHLIKTRGQQVTLRCSPKSGHDTVSWYQQALGQGPQFIFQYYEEEERQRGNFPDRFSGHQFPNYSSELNVNALLLGDSALYLCASSSTTSRHYGYTFGSGTRLTVV.

This clonotype was recorded many times. The chain couples TRBV12-3 or TRBV12-4 to TRBJ1-2; no definite D call. This CDR3 contains 11 residues. V was trimmed by 4 bases and J by 7 bases, leaving 7 bases between them. The CDR3 nucleotides read TGTGCCAGCAGTTACGGACGTGGCTACACCTTC. Amino acid sequence: CASSYGRGYTF.

This clonotype was counted ten times or more. The J gene is TRBJ2-1, the V gene TRBV7-3, with 9 bases matching TRBD2. V shed 5 bases and J 2 bases; nucleotides not matched to a gene: 4. CDR3 length equals 15 residues. CDR1 and CDR2 (germline): SGHTA, FQGTGA. CDR3 in amino acids: CASSPSSGAYNEQFF. The CDR3 nucleotides are TGTGCCAGCAGCCCTTCTAGCGGGGCCTACAATGAGCAGTTCTTC. The whole variable domain, filled in from reference TRBV7-3 and TRBJ2-1, reads GAGVSQTPSNKVTEKGKYVELRCDPISGHTALYWYRQSLGQGPEFLIYFQGTGAADDSGLPNDRFFAVRPEGSVSTLKIQRTERGDSAVYLCASSPSSGAYNEQFFGPGTRLTVL.

In regard to this clonotype: A much bigger clone sits one base away, suggesting this may be a read error. V gene TRBV28 combines with J gene TRBJ2-7, with 10 bases matching TRBD2. Trimming removed 2 bases from V and 6 bases from J; junction bases left unmatched: 7. CDR3 size: 15 residues. Germline V gene sequence: CDR1 MDHEN, CDR2 SYDVKM. The CDR3 region is CASSLLLAGACEQYF. CDR3 nucleotide sequence: TGTGCCAGCAGTTTACTCCTAGCGGGGGCCTGCGAGCAGTACTTC.

This clonotype has a count of ten or more. The chain links TRBV3-1 to TRBJ2-3; D is perhaps TRBD1 (6 bases). Deletions cut 2 bases from V and 4 bases from J, with 16 bases between. CDR1 is LGHDT, CDR2 YNNKEL, per germline (reference sequence). The CDR3 is 16 amino acids. The CDR3 region is CASSQRWGLVADTQYF. CDR3 DNA: TGTGCCAGCAGCCAACGATGGGGGCTGGTTGCAGATACGCAGTATTTT.

This clonotype was counted between two and nine times. The chain links TRBV20-1 to TRBJ2-2, with 14 bases identical to TRBD2. This CDR3 is built from 14 residues. CDR1 is DFQATT, CDR2 SNEGSKA, per germline (reference sequence). Written as DNA, the CDR3 is TGCAGCGGACTAGCGGGAGGTTCGAGCGGGGAGCTGTTTTTT. This encodes CSGLAGGSSGELFF.

This rearrangement joins TRBV6-5 to TRBJ2-5, with 13 bases that match TRBD2. Germline V gives CDR1 MNHEY, CDR2 SVGAGI. The CDR3 covers 15 residues. Trimming at V came to 5 bases and at J to 7 bases, leaving 7 bases not matched to a gene. In nucleotides, the CDR3 is TGTGCCAGCAGTACTAGCGGGAGGGGGGTGGTGACCCAGTACTTC. As protein: CASSTSGRGVVTQYF.

This clonotype was detected ten times or more. The V gene is TRBV24-1, the J gene TRBJ2-1; D tentatively reads TRBD1 or TRBD2 (7 bases each). The length of the CDR3 is 13 residues. Trimming removed 7 bases from V and 10 bases from J, with 16 bases in between. In germline, CDR1 is KGHDR, CDR2 SFDVKD. The CDR3 coding sequence is TGTGCCACCAGCGATCCAGGGGGGGAGGAGCAGTTCTTC. Translating gives CATSDPGGEEQFF.